These 3 T cell receptor beta chains were sequenced from one sample in a study of T cell responses to AZD1222 COVID-19 vaccine. Sequencing used immunoSEQ multiplex PCR; TCRdb keeps in-frame clones, though not all of them. This table has about 75,000 clones, more than 75% appearing once. The specimen was peripheral blood, collected 28 days after the second AZD1222 dose. The receptor set was obtained from an adult who received the AZD1222 COVID-19 vaccine.

J is TRBJ1-6 and V is TRBV14; D remains unclear. The CDR3 runs to 14 residues. Per germline, CDR1 SGHDN and CDR2 FVKESK. V lost 4 bases and J lost 0, with 4 bases in between. The CDR3 DNA reads TGTGCCAGCAGCCGAGGCTCCTATAATTCACCCCTCCACTTT. Encoded protein: CASSRGSYNSPLHF.

This clone has just a few counts. The chain joins TRBV5-4 to TRBJ1-1, with D maybe TRBD1 (5 bases). The CDR3 spans 16 residues. Germline V gives CDR1 SGHNT, CDR2 YYREEE (reference sequence). The V and J ends lost 1 base and 3 bases respectively, with 16 bases between them. This chain's CDR3 is CASSLYGGYEDTEAFF. In DNA form, the CDR3 reads TGTGCCAGCAGCTTGTACGGGGGGTACGAGGACACTGAAGCTTTCTTT.

This chain uses TRBV7-3 with TRBJ1-4; 12 bases fit TRBD1. This CDR3 has 18 residues. The V and J ends lost 5 bases and 7 bases, in that order; junction bases with no gene match: 14. Germline V gene data show CDR1 as SGHTA and CDR2 as FQGTGA. The CDR3 protein is CASSPGQGAIYRVEKLFF. The CDR3, as DNA: TGTGCCAGCAGCCCGGGACAGGGGGCAATTTATCGGGTTGAAAAACTGTTTTTT.